This T cell receptor beta chain stems from a study of CD8 T cells in Susac syndrome. This clonotype appeared a single time. The RNA, 0.5 to 1 ug, was put through reverse transcription using random hexamers. TCRdb called the immunoSEQ multiplex PCR reads again in MiXCR, with one record for every CDR3 protein. The table includes roughly 200,000 distinct CDR3 sequences, approximately 94% detected once. The sample comprised CD4+ T cells from PBMCs. The receptor comes from a human donor in good health.

The CDR3: CAISDRTGFKGGLAKNIQYF. The CDR3, as DNA: TGTGCCATCAGTGACCGGACAGGGTTTAAAGGGGGGTTAGCCAAAAACATTCAGTACTTC. The chain couples TRBV10-3 to TRBJ2-4, with 8 bases lining up with TRBD1. From germline, CDR1 is ENHRY and CDR2 SYGVKD. With V trimmed by 3 bases and J by 0 bases, 16 bases remained unmatched. The CDR3 runs to 20 residues.